Shown below are 3 T cell receptor beta chains from a single sample sequenced in a study of identical twins. TCRdb passed the 5' RACE reads through MiXCR, listing each CDR3 protein once. The repertoire holds roughly 260,000 distinct CDR3 sequences, with about 14% as singletons. The material sequenced was memory (CD45RO+) T cells sorted from blood. All receptors derive from a young woman in good health.

With respect to this clonotype: Compared with germline, one end of the junction differs, possibly owing to a read error. This sequence joins TRBV7-8 and TRBJ2-7; a possible D gene is TRBD1 (5 bases). This CDR3 region has 14 residues. From germline, CDR1 is SGHVS and CDR2 FQNEAQ. The CDR3 reads CASSPTESNYEQHF. The CDR3 region has the DNA TGTGCCAGCAGCCCGACAGAATCCAACTACGAGCAGCACTTC.

This clonotype was picked up one time. The chain has TRBV20-1 and TRBJ2-7; the match to TRBD2 covers 9 bases. This CDR3 has 14 residues. Germline CDR1 reads DFQATT; CDR2 reads SNEGSKA (reference sequence). Trimming removed 5 bases from V and 3 bases from J; junction bases left unmatched: 8. The CDR3 DNA sequence: TGCAGTGCTTCCCTCGCGGGGGGGGACTACGAGCAGTACTTC. As protein: CSASLAGGDYEQYF.

This clonotype was seen more than once but under ten times. The genes are TRBV15 and TRBJ2-5, with D hard to call. From germline, CDR1 is LNHNV and CDR2 YYDKDF (reference sequence). This CDR3 spans 13 amino acids. V lost 2 bases and J 3 bases, leaving 7 bases between the germline ends. CDR3 sequence (DNA): TGTGCCACCAGCAGACCCCAGGAAGAGACCCAGTACTTC. This encodes CATSRPQEETQYF.